The 6 T cell receptor beta chains in this list originate from one sample, sequenced in a study of early T cells in non-severe SARS-CoV-2 infection. TCRdb recomputed calls from the 5' RACE reads with MiXCR, one row per CDR3 protein. The sample holds 25,000 to 30,000 distinct CDR3 sequences, approximately 4.2% seen once. Material: whole blood. The receptor set was obtained from an adult who was a healthcare worker with PCR-confirmed SARS-CoV-2 infection or an uninfected control (not recorded which).

The genes are TRBV11-2 and TRBJ2-7, with 8 bases that match TRBD1. Germline V gene lookup returns CDR1 SGHAT and CDR2 FQNNGV. The CDR3 extends over 15 amino acids. Trimming removed 0 bases from V and 4 bases from J; junction bases left unmatched: 5. Here the CDR3 DNA reads TGTGCCAGCAGCTTAGATGGGACAGGTACATACGAGCAGTACTTC. Encoded protein: CASSLDGTGTYEQYF.

The chain links TRBV29-1 to TRBJ2-2, with a weak D call TRBD1 (5 bases). Germline lookup yields CDR1 SQVTM and CDR2 ANQGSEA. The ends were cut back, 7 bases at V and 7 bases at J, with 13 bases in the middle. The CDR3 contains 12 residues. This chain's CDR3 is CSAQQGFGELFF. In DNA, the CDR3 is TGCAGCGCACAGCAGGGCTTCGGGGAGCTGTTTTTT.

This clonotype showed up just a few times. The chain uses TRBV6-4 and TRBJ2-3; TRBD1 matches at 10 bases. Germline CDR1 reads MRHNA; CDR2 reads SNTAGT. After removal of 2 bases from V and 1 base from J, the junction contained 0 bases not matched to a gene. The CDR3 covers 15 residues. This CDR3 is CASSDGTGGTDTQYF. The CDR3 nucleotides are TGTGCCAGCAGTGACGGGACAGGGGGCACAGATACGCAGTATTTT.

This clonotype was seen ten or more times. V gene TRBV5-6 combines with J gene TRBJ1-5; the match to TRBD1 covers 9 bases. This CDR3 is 14 amino acids long. Per the germline V gene, CDR1 is SGHDT and CDR2 is YYEEEE. Losses at the gene ends were 5 bases for V and 2 bases for J; bases not matched to a gene: 2. The CDR3 sequence: CASSWTGGNQPQHF. The CDR3, as DNA: TGTGCCAGCAGTTGGACAGGGGGCAATCAGCCCCAGCATTTT.

Ten or more counts support this clonotype. V gene TRBV20-1 combines with J gene TRBJ1-1, with unresolved D. Per the germline V gene, CDR1 is DFQATT and CDR2 is SNEGSKA (reference sequence). Deletions cut 6 bases from V and 3 bases from J, with 14 bases between. The CDR3 has 13 amino acids. CDR3 in amino acids: CSAPQYGDTEAFF. CDR3 bases: TGCAGTGCGCCCCAGTACGGGGACACTGAAGCTTTCTTT.

This clonotype showed up just a few times. This chain connects TRBV11-2 to TRBJ1-6; 7 bases fit TRBD1. The CDR3 is 18 residues long. V lost 0 bases and J lost 6; bases outside the gene matches: 11. Germline lookup yields CDR1 SGHAT and CDR2 FQNNGV. Written as DNA, the CDR3 is TGTGCCAGCAGCTTAGAGGAGGCTCCAGGGGGGCTTAATTCACCCCTCCACTTT. Its protein is CASSLEEAPGGLNSPLHF.